These 29 T cell receptor beta chains originate from one sample sequenced in a study of T cell changes during pregnancy in multiple sclerosis. The protocol was immunoSEQ multiplex PCR, while the TCRdb copy is restricted to in-frame clones and leaves out a portion. The table lists under 30,000 clones, around 88% of them singletons. Sequencing used CD4+ T cells from peripheral blood mononuclear cells, obtained in the first trimester of pregnancy. Every receptor here comes from a female donor in good health, enrolled as a control in a pregnancy study.

The chain links TRBV19 to TRBJ1-4, with D perhaps TRBD1 (6 bases). Germline V gene sequence: CDR1 LNHDA, CDR2 SQIVND (reference sequence). Trimming cost V 5 bases and J 1 base, with 14 bases left between them. The CDR3 covers 16 residues. The CDR3 here is CASSSQGGVTNEKLFF. CDR3 nucleotides: TGTGCCAGTAGTTCACAGGGTGGTGTAACTAATGAAAAACTGTTTTTT. Full variable domain (remainder filled in from reference TRBV19 and TRBJ1-4): DGGITQSPKYLFRKEGQNVTLSCEQNLNHDAMYWYRQDPGQGLRLIYYSQIVNDFQKGDIAEGYSVSREKKESFPLTVTSAQKNPTAFYLCASSSQGGVTNEKLFFGSGTQLSVL.

This clone was counted a single time. V usage is TRBV10-1 and J usage is TRBJ2-1; 7 nucleotides agree with TRBD1. The CDR3 is made up of 16 amino acids. V shed 0 bases, J shed 3 bases, and the junction held 5 bases outside the gene matches. CDR1 and CDR2 (germline): WNHNN, SYGVQD (reference sequence). CDR3 protein: CASSESVGDSYNEQFF. In DNA form, the CDR3 reads TGCGCCAGCAGTGAGTCTGTTGGGGACAGCTACAATGAGCAGTTCTTC.

The chain is built from TRBV6-1 and TRBJ1-1; D is uncertain. Germline CDR1 reads MNHNS; CDR2 reads SASEGT. V was cut by 0 bases and J by 1 base, with 9 bases left in between. The CDR3 runs to 15 residues. The CDR3 sequence is CASSEALQRNTEAFF. The DNA for the CDR3 is TGTGCCAGCAGTGAAGCGCTACAGAGGAACACTGAAGCTTTCTTT.

The V call is TRBV11-2, the J call TRBJ2-2; 10 bases align to TRBD2. This CDR3 has 19 residues. V was clipped by 0 bases and J by 3 bases; unmatched bases: 10. Germline V lookup: CDR1 SGHAT, CDR2 FQNNGV. The DNA for the CDR3 is TGTGCCAGCAGCTTAGATTTGAAGCGGGGGGGCCCGGACACCGGGGAGCTGTTTTTT. Its protein is CASSLDLKRGGPDTGELFF.

CDR3 DNA: TGTGCCAGCAGCCCAAGCGGGAGCTCCTACAATGAGCAGTTCTTC. This sequence encodes CASSPSGSSYNEQFF. This rearrangement joins TRBV6-6 to TRBJ2-1, with 8 bases matching TRBD2. Germline V gives CDR1 MNHNY, CDR2 SVGAGI (reference sequence). This CDR3 comprises 15 residues. Trimming took 6 bases from V and 0 from J; bases not matched to a gene: 4.

The V and J genes are TRBV11-3 and TRBJ1-2, with 9 bases aligning to TRBD1. Germline V gene lookup returns CDR1 SGHNT and CDR2 YENEEA. The CDR3 is 16 amino acids. The J segment lost 4 bases and the V segment lost 4 bases, leaving 10 bases of the junction unmatched. The CDR3 reads CASSSVPGQGPYGYTF. The CDR3 nucleotides are TGTGCCAGCAGCTCGGTCCCGGGACAGGGTCCCTATGGCTACACCTTC.

This clone was counted a single time. V and J are TRBV7-2 and TRBJ2-1; tentative D call: TRBD2 (6 bases). The CDR3 has 13 residues. In germline, CDR1 is SGHTA, CDR2 FQGNSA. V lost 5 bases, J lost 6 bases, and 11 bases lay in between. CDR3 sequence (DNA): TGTGCCAGCAGCGAACGACTAGTCAATGAGCAGTTCTTC. Translated: CASSERLVNEQFF.

V gene TRBV30 combines with J gene TRBJ1-2, with 7 bases aligning to TRBD1. V was clipped by 6 bases and J by 2 bases; unmatched bases: 18. Germline V gene data show CDR1 as GTSNPN and CDR2 as SVGIG (reference sequence). CDR3 size: 17 residues. Here the CDR3 reads CACLPTRDRGPNYGYTF. DNA for the CDR3: TGTGCCTGCCTTCCAACCCGGGACAGAGGACCCAACTATGGCTACACCTTC. Looking up the rest from reference TRBV30 and TRBJ1-2 gives the full variable domain: SQTIHQWPATLVQPVGSPLSLECTVEGTSNPNLYWYRQAAGRGLQLLFYSVGIGQISSEVPQNLSASRPQDRQFILSSKKLLLSDSGFYLCACLPTRDRGPNYGYTFGSGTRLTVV.

The V gene is TRBV27, the J gene TRBJ2-5, with 9 bases lining up with TRBD2. The V gene's germline CDR1 is MNHEY and CDR2 SMNVEV (reference sequence). Trimming cost V 5 bases and J 1 base; bases outside gene matches: 5. CDR3 length: 15 residues. CDR3 loop: CASSTLAGPQETQYF. Written as DNA, the CDR3 is TGTGCCAGCAGTACCCTAGCGGGGCCCCAAGAGACCCAGTACTTC.

The rearrangement links TRBV5-4 to TRBJ2-1; a possible D gene is TRBD2 (5 bases). V shed 0 bases and J shed 0 bases, with 16 bases lying between them. The CDR3 runs 18 residues. Germline-derived CDR1 and CDR2 are SGHNT and YYREEE (reference sequence). The CDR3 protein is CASSLVGGSRGSYNEQFF. CDR3 nucleotides: TGTGCCAGCAGCTTGGTAGGCGGGTCCCGGGGCTCCTACAATGAGCAGTTCTTC.

The rearrangement links TRBV12-5 to TRBJ2-2; 7 bases align to TRBD1. Germline trimming cut 3 bases from V and 6 bases from J; bases unmatched to any gene: 10. The CDR3 loop spans 16 amino acids. The V gene's germline CDR1 is LGHNT and CDR2 FRNRAP. As DNA, the CDR3 is TGTGCTAGTGGTTTTGACAGGGTCTACCCTCCCGGGGAGCTGTTTTTT. This sequence encodes CASGFDRVYPPGELFF.

The CDR3 coding sequence is TGTGCCAGCTTGAGCGGGAGCTCCTACGAGCAGTACTTC. Residues: CASLSGSSYEQYF. This rearrangement joins TRBV28 to TRBJ2-7, with 8 bases aligning to TRBD2. The V segment lost 8 bases and the J segment 0 bases; nucleotides outside the gene matches: 3. This CDR3 region has 13 residues. Germline V gives CDR1 MDHEN, CDR2 SYDVKM.

This clone was observed a few times. CDR3 bases: TGTGCCAGCAGCGGAGGGACTCTGGGGAGCACTGAAGCTTTCTTT. This encodes CASSGGTLGSTEAFF. V and J are TRBV9 and TRBJ1-1, with a tentative D call TRBD1 (5 bases). The length of the CDR3 is 15 residues. CDR1 SGDLS and CDR2 YYNGEE come from the germline V gene. Trimming shortened V by 3 bases and J by 4 bases, and 16 bases separated the two germline ends.

This chain connects TRBV1 to TRBJ2-1; the table's D call TRBD1 went unverified against the DNA. TRBV1 is a recognized pseudogene. This CDR3 is 15 amino acids long. This CDR3 reads CTSSPGYCRRNEQFF. CDR3 DNA sequence: TGCACCAGCAGTCCAGGGTATTGTCGGAGAAATGAGCAGTTCTTC.

The chain is built from TRBV5-1 and TRBJ1-4; D unresolved. Germline CDR1 and CDR2: SGHRS and YFSETQ. This CDR3 contains 14 residues. V lost 1 base and J lost 0, with 4 bases in between. The CDR3 protein is CASSLTATNEKLFF. CDR3 in DNA: TGCGCCAGCAGCTTGACAGCAACTAATGAAAAACTGTTTTTT.

The chain combines TRBV13 with TRBJ2-3, with 7 positions matching TRBD2. Per the germline V gene, CDR1 is PRHDT and CDR2 is FYEKMQ (reference sequence). Trimming at V came to 3 bases and at J to 4 bases, leaving 4 bases not matched to a gene. The CDR3 is 14 amino acids. DNA of the CDR3: TGTGCCAGCAGCTTTGAGCGGGACCCAGATACGCAGTATTTT. It is translated as CASSFERDPDTQYF.

The V call is TRBV10-3, the J call TRBJ1-1; 7 bases map to TRBD1. V shed 8 bases, J shed 0 bases, and the junction held 3 bases outside the gene matches. The CDR3 consists of 13 residues. Germline-derived CDR1 and CDR2 are ENHRY and SYGVKD. CDR3 sequence reads: CAIEQGLNTEAFF. The CDR3 DNA sequence: TGTGCCATCGAACAGGGGCTGAACACTGAAGCTTTCTTT.

This clone was recorded only once. The CDR3 loop reads CASSLGTGDAEQYF. As DNA, the CDR3 is TGTGCCAGCAGCCTCGGGACAGGGGACGCCGAGCAGTACTTC. The chain couples TRBV7-2 to TRBJ2-7; 10 bases are shared with TRBD1. The CDR3 length is 14 residues. V gave up 5 bases and J gave up 6 bases; unmatched junction bases: 7. Germline-derived CDR1 and CDR2 are SGHTA and FQGNSA.

The chain recombines TRBV7-2 with TRBJ2-1; 9 bases map to TRBD1. V lost 6 bases to trimming and J lost 4 bases; unmatched junction nucleotides: 7. CDR1 and CDR2 from the germline V gene are SGHTA and FQGNSA. The CDR3 loop spans 15 amino acids. The DNA for the CDR3 is TGTGCCAGCAGTTCCGGACAGGGGCCTTACAATGAGCAGTTCTTC. Translation: CASSSGQGPYNEQFF.

The rearrangement uses TRBV6-1 and TRBJ1-5; 11 positions match TRBD1. V shed 5 bases, J shed 5 bases, and the junction held 5 bases outside the gene matches. CDR3 size: 15 residues. Looked up from germline, CDR1 is MNHNS and CDR2 is SASEGT. The CDR3 nucleotides are TGTGCCAGCAGTCCCCGGACAGGGGGCGATCAGCCCCAGCATTTT. It translates to CASSPRTGGDQPQHF.

V gene TRBV28 combines with J gene TRBJ1-1; D may be TRBD1 (5 bases). V lost 2 bases and J lost 11, with 15 bases in between. CDR1 and CDR2 from the germline V gene are MDHEN and SYDVKM. CDR3 length: 13 residues. The CDR3 loop is CASSLGAPPAAFF. The CDR3 coding sequence is TGTGCCAGCAGTTTAGGGGCACCGCCGGCCGCTTTCTTT.

This clone appeared once. The rearrangement links TRBV9 to TRBJ2-1; 13 bases fit TRBD2. The CDR3 covers 15 residues. The V gene's germline CDR1 is SGDLS and CDR2 YYNGEE. J was trimmed by 16 bases and V by 4 bases; bases with no gene match: 14. The CDR3 spells CASSREGTSGGALFF. The CDR3 DNA sequence: TGTGCCAGCAGCAGAGAAGGAACTAGCGGGGGGGCATTATTCTTC.

This chain uses TRBV9 with TRBJ1-1; TRBD1 matches at 8 bases. Trimming at V came to 2 bases and at J to 1 base, leaving 4 bases not matched to a gene. Germline V gene lookup returns CDR1 SGDLS and CDR2 YYNGEE. This CDR3 contains 15 residues. Here the CDR3 reads CASSVGQAPNTEAFF. Here the CDR3 DNA reads TGTGCCAGCAGCGTGGGACAGGCTCCGAACACTGAAGCTTTCTTT.

The V and J genes are TRBV30 and TRBJ2-1; 9 bases align to TRBD2. Germline-derived CDR1 and CDR2 are GTSNPN and SVGIG (reference sequence). With V trimmed by 0 bases and J by 8 bases, 14 bases remained unmatched. This CDR3 spans 17 amino acids. The CDR3 loop reads CAWSVYRGGRANHEQFF. As DNA, the CDR3 is TGTGCCTGGAGTGTATATCGAGGCGGGAGGGCAAACCATGAGCAGTTCTTC.

J is TRBJ2-2 and V is TRBV5-4, with 8 positions matching TRBD2. The junction had 9 bases not matched to a gene; V was cut back by 5 bases and J by 0 bases. This CDR3 spans 17 amino acids. From germline, CDR1 is SGHNT and CDR2 YYREEE (reference sequence). CDR3 in DNA: TGTGCCAGCAGTTTGTACCTCGGGGGGGCGAACACCGGGGAGCTGTTTTTT. It encodes CASSLYLGGANTGELFF.

This clone was seen just once. CDR3 residues: CASSARTTSGRDTQYF. In DNA form, the CDR3 reads TGCGCCAGCAGCGCCAGAACGACTAGCGGGAGAGATACGCAGTATTTT. This chain joins TRBV5-1 and TRBJ2-3; 12 nucleotides line up with TRBD2. This CDR3 is built from 16 residues. Per germline, CDR1 SGHRS and CDR2 YFSETQ. Losses at the gene ends were 4 bases for V and 5 bases for J; bases not matched to a gene: 8.

The chain links TRBV9 to TRBJ1-1; the D is unclear. V lost 0 bases, J lost 4 bases, and 7 bases lay in between. The CDR3 spans 13 residues. The germline gives CDR1 SGDLS, CDR2 YYNGEE. The DNA of the CDR3 is TGTGCCAGCAGCGTAGGTATCTCCACTGAAGCTTTCTTT. This codes for CASSVGISTEAFF.

This sequence joins TRBV5-4 and TRBJ1-4, with D unresolved. This CDR3 is 15 amino acids long. Per the germline V gene, CDR1 is SGHNT and CDR2 is YYREEE (reference sequence). Trimming left V 4 bases short and J 0 bases short, with 10 bases between. Here the CDR3 reads CASSLTPSTNEKLFF. The DNA of the CDR3 is TGTGCCAGCAGCCTGACACCCTCAACTAATGAAAAACTGTTTTTT.

CDR3 DNA sequence: TGTGCCAGCAGCTTAGAGAGACTAGCGGGAAGGGCAGATACGCAGTATTTT. Translation: CASSLERLAGRADTQYF. The chain links TRBV11-1 to TRBJ2-3, with 11 positions matching TRBD2. Germline V CDR1 and CDR2: SGHAT, FQDESV (reference sequence). The V gene end was trimmed by 1 base and the J gene end by 4 bases; junction bases not matched to a gene: 7. The CDR3 runs to 17 residues. The entire variable domain, with the rest obtained from reference TRBV11-1 and TRBJ2-3, is as follows: EAEVAQSPRYKITEKSQAVAFWCDPISGHATLYWYRQILGQGPELLVQFQDESVVDDSQLPKDRFSAERLKGVDSTLKIQPAELGDSAMYLCASSLERLAGRADTQYFGPGTRLTVL.